The 5 T cell receptor beta chains below all came from one sample that was sequenced in a study of blood T cell repertoires in COVID-19. The assay was immunoSEQ multiplex PCR, and TCRdb's table has in-frame clones only and misses some. The sample records over 200,000 clones, 70% to 90% being singletons. Sequenced sample: PBMCs or T cells enriched from blood (not recorded which). The origin of the receptors is a woman aged 50 to 60 in a cohort exposed to, infected with or recovered from COVID-19 (not recorded which).

V gene TRBV2 combines with J gene TRBJ1-2; 12 bases align to TRBD1. V lost 5 bases and J lost 5; bases outside the gene matches: 6. Germline loops: CDR1 SNHLY, CDR2 FYNNEI. The CDR3 extends over 15 amino acids. CDR3 residues: CASSSGTGGIYGYTF. Here the CDR3 DNA reads TGTGCCAGCAGTTCCGGGACAGGGGGCATATATGGCTACACCTTC.

The rearrangement links TRBV7-2 to TRBJ2-7; D is unresolved. Germline loops: CDR1 SGHTA, CDR2 FQGNSA. With 1 base removed from V and 4 bases from J, the gap between germline ends came to 8 bases. The CDR3 is 13 residues long. CDR3 sequence reads: CASSLDPVYEQYF. CDR3 nucleotides: TGTGCCAGCAGCTTAGATCCAGTGTACGAGCAGTACTTC.

This chain connects TRBV5-1 to TRBJ2-7; the D is unclear. The CDR3 runs 16 residues. Germline-derived CDR1 and CDR2 are SGHRS and YFSETQ. Trimming took 0 bases from V and 3 from J, leaving 16 bases between them. This chain's CDR3 is CASSLVVRQAVYEQYF. In DNA, the CDR3 is TGCGCCAGCAGCTTGGTGGTCAGGCAGGCCGTCTACGAGCAGTACTTC.

The genes are TRBV19 and TRBJ2-5, with 9 bases that match TRBD2. Germline V CDR1 and CDR2: LNHDA, SQIVND (reference sequence). The CDR3 covers 15 residues. Unmatched junction bases numbered 5, after V lost 5 bases and J lost 1 base. CDR3 sequence reads: CASSVQAGGQETQYF. DNA of the CDR3: TGTGCCAGTAGTGTACAAGCGGGGGGCCAAGAGACCCAGTACTTC.

The chain links TRBV3-1 (or the pseudogene TRBV3-2) to TRBJ1-1; maybe TRBD1 (5 bases). The germline V and J ends were trimmed by 5 bases and 1 base, with 11 bases remaining between them. Germline loops: CDR1 LGHDT, CDR2 YNNKEL (reference sequence). The CDR3 is 14 amino acids. CDR3 region: CASSTRTQNTEAFF. The CDR3 DNA reads as TGTGCCAGCAGCACCCGGACACAGAACACTGAAGCTTTCTTT.